Listed below are T cell receptor beta chains from one sample, sequenced in a study of breast tumors, draining lymph nodes, adjacent tissues. TCRdb re-derived calls from the multiplex PCR reads in MiXCR, one entry per CDR3 protein. The sample yields approximately 90,000 distinct CDR3 sequences, around 28% seen once. Sequenced input: axillary lymph node tissue. All receptors come from a female donor with breast cancer. Some clones in this sample may be carry-over from other donors' samples. Both conserved end residues are part of each CDR3. A D gene is named only where the DNA matches it firmly. Rows give clone size only sometimes, using once, few, many, or a class for an expanded clone.

DNA	CDR3	J	V	D	size
TGCGCCAGCAGCGTGCCTCAGGGGATGAACACTGAAGCTTTCTTT	CASSVPQGMNTEAFF	TRBJ1-1	TRBV5-1	.	.
TGTGCCAGCAGCGTTAGCGGGAGGGCCTCAGATACGCAGTATTTT	CASSVSGRASDTQYF	TRBJ2-3	TRBV7-2	TRBD2	many
TGCAGTGCTGGAGACAGGGCTAACTATGGCTACACCTTC	CSAGDRANYGYTF	TRBJ1-2	TRBV20-1	TRBD1	.
TGTGCCAGTAGTAGGTACGGACAGGTCTTTTTT	CASSRYGQVFF	TRBJ1-4	TRBV19	TRBD1	many
TGTGCCAGCAGCTGGCCTGGGGATAACACCGGGGAGCTGTTTTTT	CASSWPGDNTGELFF	TRBJ2-2	TRBV7-8	.	.
TGCAGTGCTAGAGGTGAAACCGGTACAGATACGCAGTATTTT	CSARGETGTDTQYF	TRBJ2-3	TRBV20-1	.	many
TGTGCCAGCAGCCAGGGGACAGGGTTAAATGAGCAGTTCTTC	CASSQGTGLNEQFF	TRBJ2-1	TRBV5-8	TRBD1	many
TGCAGTGCTACTAGGGGCGGGAGCCTTACAGATACGCAGTATTTT	CSATRGGSLTDTQYF	TRBJ2-3	TRBV20-1	TRBD2	many
TGTGCCAGCAAGTTTGGGCAGCTCAATGAAAAACCTTTTTTT	CASKFGQLNEKPFF	TRBJ1-4	TRBV2	.	.
TGTGCCAGCAGCCCCACAGGGGCGGAGGCCCAGTACTTC	CASSPTGAEAQYF	TRBJ2-5	TRBV12-3/TRBV12-4	TRBD1	.
TGTGCCAGCAGCCCCGACGGCCTGTATGGCTGCACCTTC	CASSPDGLYGCTF	TRBJ1-2	TRBV12-3/TRBV12-4	.	.
TGTGCCAGTAGAGACAGGTTTCCCAGAGGAATGAACACTGAAGCTTTCTTT	CASRDRFPRGMNTEAFF	TRBJ1-1	TRBV19	.	few
TGTGCCAGCAGCCCTCAAACAGGATCGCGAAATGGCTACACCTTC	CASSPQTGSRNGYTF	TRBJ1-2	TRBV12-3/TRBV12-4	.	.
TGCAGTGCTAGACCCGCTAGCGGGAGGGCGGGATACGAGCAGTACTTC	CSARPASGRAGYEQYF	TRBJ2-7	TRBV20-1	TRBD2	.
TGCAGTGCTAGAGATCTGGGGGCTGAAACACCGTTTTTT	CSARDLGAETPFF	TRBJ1-4	TRBV20-1	.	.
TGCGCCAGCAGCTTGGCCGGAGAGAGCACTGAAGCTTTCTTT	CASSLAGESTEAFF	TRBJ1-1	TRBV5-1	.	.
TGTGCCAGTAGTCGCCCTTCGACGGGGAACACTGAAGCTTTCTTT	CASSRPSTGNTEAFF	TRBJ1-1	TRBV19	.	few
TGCGCCAGCAGCCAAGAATCGAGGGGGCCCGACTACGAGCAGTACTTC	CASSQESRGPDYEQYF	TRBJ2-7	TRBV4-3	TRBD1	many
TGTGCCAGTAGTATAGATGGACTAGTGCGCGGAACGAACACTGAAGCTTTCTTT	CASSIDGLVRGTNTEAFF	TRBJ1-1	TRBV19	.	.
TGTGCCACGCAGCGGGTCACCGGGGAGCTGTTTTTT	CATQRVTGELFF	TRBJ2-2	TRBV12-3/TRBV12-4	.	many
TGTGCCAGCTCCATAGGACAGGTGAACGAGCAGTACTTC	CASSIGQVNEQYF	TRBJ2-7	TRBV11-3	TRBD1	.
TGCGCCAGCAGCTTCCAGGGGGCAGAGGGCTACACCTTC	CASSFQGAEGYTF	TRBJ1-2	TRBV5-1	TRBD1	many
TGTGCCAGCAGCCAACTGACCGGGACTAGCGGGAGCTACGAGCAGTACTTC	CASSQLTGTSGSYEQYF	TRBJ2-7	TRBV4-2	TRBD2	.
TGTGCCAGCTCACCCCCCGCGGCCACCCAGTGGCAGTTCTTC	CASSPPAATQWQFF	TRBJ2-1	TRBV18	.	many
TGTGCCAGCAGTGAATACGGGAAGGCCGGGGAGCTGTTTTTT	CASSEYGKAGELFF	TRBJ2-2	TRBV2	.	many
TGCAGTGCTAGACGTCCCGGCACCTCCTACGAGCAGTACTTC	CSARRPGTSYEQYF	TRBJ2-7	TRBV20-1	.	many
TGTGCCAGCAGCTTAGGTGGTTTGAGCCTCCACTTT	CASSLGGLSLHF	TRBJ1-6	TRBV7-8	.	medium-sized
TGTGCCAGTAGTATAGTTCCGAGCGGGAGATCGGTCGGGGAGCTGTTTTTT	CASSIVPSGRSVGELFF	TRBJ2-2	TRBV19	TRBD2	many
TGTGCCAGCAGCTTGACAGGGTTTTCGGGGTACGAGCAGTACTTC	CASSLTGFSGYEQYF	TRBJ2-7	TRBV5-5	.	many
TGTGCCAGCACGCCCACGGGGGGCGGGAAGACCCAGTACTTC	CASTPTGGGKTQYF	TRBJ2-5	TRBV5-5	.	many
TGTGCCAGCAGTTCCCGGGACGCGGGGAATCAGCCCCAGCATTTT	CASSSRDAGNQPQHF	TRBJ1-5	TRBV7-2	.	.